What follows is one T cell receptor (beta chain) and its context. CDR3 length equals 16 residues. Per germline, CDR1 MDHEN and CDR2 SYDVKM. Losses at the gene ends were 2 bases for V and 2 bases for J; bases not matched to a gene: 6. The data were taken from a study of blood T cell repertoires in COVID-19. Background on the study: COVID-19 samples, acute and convalescent, were from the United States, Italy and Spain. PBMCs, B-cell-depleted T cells, or T cells were the source of the cDNA or gDNA that made up the material.

Methods used by the authors: Quantification of nucleated cells was approximated via reference gene primer amplification. The method was immunoSEQ multiplex PCR; TCRdb's version includes in-frame clones alone and lacks a portion of them. D and trimming come from the DNA, and the V and J calls and clone size come from that table. This sample carries some 140,000 clones, around 79% of them seen once, and the ten largest clones take approximately 4%. The source material was peripheral blood. This chain links TRBV28 with TRBJ2-3; 8 positions match TRBD2. This clonotype was sampled from a man aged 60 to 69 with acute or convalescent COVID-19. The CDR3 DNA reads TGTGCCAGCAGTTTACTGAGTAGCGGGATCACAGATACGCAGTATTTT. Protein: CASSLLSSGITDTQYF.